This passage covers 17 T cell receptor beta chains from one sample sequenced in a study of T cells in Graves' hyperthyroidism and ophthalmopathy. RNA transcripts were the template for amplifying TCR beta CDR3 regions. An initial round of RT-PCR targeting the TCR CDR3 relied on the HTBI primer set. MiXCR, run by TCRdb on the multiplex PCR reads, gives a single entry per CDR3 protein. The sample holds 700,000 or so distinct CDR3 sequences; approximately 15% are singletons and the top ten take approximately 13%. Source material: blood. The origin of the receptors is a woman in her forties or fifties with Graves' ophthalmopathy.

This clonotype was seen many times. The V call is TRBV6-1, the J call TRBJ2-1; 13 bases align to TRBD2. CDR1 and CDR2 from the germline V gene are MNHNS and SASEGT. The CDR3 is 17 residues long. J lost 4 bases, V lost 2 bases, and 5 bases had no gene match. CDR3 nucleotide sequence: TGTGCCAGCAGTGAATCCGGACTAGCGGGGGATTACAATGAGCAGTTCTTC. Protein product: CASSESGLAGDYNEQFF.

Points on this clonotype: A much larger clonotype is one base distant, so this may be a read error. The genes are TRBV28 and TRBJ2-7; TRBD2 is a possible D gene (6 bases). The germline V and J ends were trimmed by 7 bases and 5 bases, with 12 bases remaining between them. Germline CDR1 is MDHEN and CDR2 is SYDVKM. The CDR3 runs 12 residues. The CDR3 region is CASIRGGNEQYF. The CDR3 bases are TGTGCCAGCATTAGGGGCGGGAACGAGCAGTACTTC.

V usage is TRBV4-3 and J usage is TRBJ2-7, with 8 bases that match TRBD1. Germline V CDR1 and CDR2: LGHNA, YSLEER. The trim removed 3 bases at V and 4 bases at J, leaving 2 bases unmatched. The CDR3 consists of 13 residues. Here the CDR3 DNA reads TGCGCCAGCAGCCAGAACAGGGGGTACGAGCAGTACTTC. This gives the protein CASSQNRGYEQYF.

The genes are TRBV25-1 and TRBJ1-5; a possible D gene is TRBD1 (5 bases). The CDR3 sequence is 13 residues long. The V gene lost 7 bases and the J gene lost 5 bases, with 12 bases spanning the gap. In germline, CDR1 is MGHDK, CDR2 SYGVNS. The CDR3 DNA is TGTGCCAGCACACGGGGGGTGGATCAGCCCCAGCATTTT. It encodes CASTRGVDQPQHF.

This clonotype was seen at least ten times. The chain carries TRBV3-1 and TRBJ2-2; TRBD1 aligns across 7 bases. Trimming cost V 4 bases and J 5 bases; bases outside gene matches: 13. Per the germline V gene, CDR1 is LGHDT and CDR2 is YNNKEL (reference sequence). The length of the CDR3 is 17 residues. CDR3 amino acids: CASSLLHQGVGTGELFF. The CDR3 DNA sequence: TGTGCCAGCAGCCTACTCCACCAGGGGGTTGGGACCGGGGAGCTGTTTTTT.

This clonotype was detected many times. This chain uses TRBV27 with TRBJ1-6; possible D gene TRBD1, 6 bases. The CDR3 loop spans 15 amino acids. Trimming took off 3 bases at V and 9 bases at J, with 15 bases between the two ends. The germline V gene has CDR1 MNHEY and CDR2 SMNVEV (reference sequence). The CDR3 DNA reads as TGTGCCAGCAGTTTGTCGGGGGGCGCGGGTTCACCCCTCCACTTT. Its translation is CASSLSGGAGSPLHF.

This clonotype was picked up many times. The CDR3 region is CASSYSAGAQYNEQFF. CDR3 DNA: TGTGCCAGCAGTTACTCGGCGGGAGCACAATACAATGAGCAGTTCTTC. The chain links TRBV6-5 to TRBJ2-1, with 7 bases matching TRBD2. This CDR3 contains 16 residues. V dropped 0 bases and J dropped 4; count of bases not matched to a gene: 6. CDR1 and CDR2 (germline): MNHEY, SVGAGI.

The CDR3 sequence: CASSDTELPSYNEQFF. The CDR3 DNA sequence: TGTGCCAGCAGTGACACCGAGCTCCCCTCCTACAATGAGCAGTTCTTC. The V gene is TRBV6-1, the J gene TRBJ2-1, with D hard to call. V shed 3 bases and J shed 0 bases, with 12 bases lying between them. CDR1 and CDR2 from the germline V gene are MNHNS and SASEGT. This CDR3 region has 16 residues.

Many counts were recorded for this clonotype. The V gene is TRBV19, the J gene TRBJ2-3, with 9 bases identical to TRBD1. The CDR3 extends over 15 amino acids. V gave up 6 bases and J gave up 6 bases; unmatched junction bases: 10. The germline gives CDR1 LNHDA, CDR2 SQIVND (reference sequence). The CDR3 region is CASSGQGFPTDTQYF. In nucleotides, the CDR3 is TGTGCCAGTAGCGGACAGGGGTTCCCCACGGATACGCAGTATTTT.

This rearrangement joins TRBV29-1 to TRBJ1-1, with D perhaps matching TRBD1 (5 bases). V was cut by 6 bases and J by 3 bases, with 11 bases left in between. Germline V gene lookup returns CDR1 SQVTM and CDR2 ANQGSEA. The CDR3 has 12 residues. The DNA of the CDR3 is TGCAGCGTGGGACGGTCGGACACTGAAGCTTTCTTT. It specifies CSVGRSDTEAFF.

The CDR3 spells CASSPRSSGNIVNEQFF. CDR3 in DNA: TGTGCCAGCAGTCCCCGGTCGAGCGGGAATATCGTTAATGAGCAGTTCTTC. The chain joins TRBV28 to TRBJ2-1, with 7 bases identical to TRBD2. CDR3 size: 17 residues. CDR1 and CDR2 (germline): MDHEN, SYDVKM. Trimming cost V 5 bases and J 7 bases; bases outside gene matches: 17.

The rearrangement uses TRBV19 and TRBJ2-3; D is undetermined. CDR3 length equals 15 residues. Trimming pared 3 bases from V and 6 bases from J, leaving 16 bases between. CDR1 is LNHDA, CDR2 SQIVND, per germline (reference sequence). CDR3 sequence (DNA): TGTGCCAGTAGTATCGCCGATTACTCGGCGGATACGCAGTATTTT. Its translation is CASSIADYSADTQYF.

Ten or more counts support this clonotype. V and J are TRBV30 and TRBJ2-3, with 8 positions matching TRBD1. V lost 8 bases to trimming and J lost 0 bases; unmatched junction nucleotides: 7. From germline, CDR1 is GTSNPN and CDR2 SVGIG (reference sequence). CDR3 length: 14 amino acids. CDR3: CAHTTGASTDTQYF. The CDR3 DNA follows: TGTGCCCATACGACAGGGGCTAGCACAGATACGCAGTATTTT. The whole variable domain, remainder taken from reference TRBV30 and TRBJ2-3, is SQTIHQWPATLVQPVGSPLSLECTVEGTSNPNLYWYRQAAGRGLQLLFYSVGIGQISSEVPQNLSASRPQDRQFILSSKKLLLSDSGFYLCAHTTGASTDTQYFGPGTRLTVL.

This chain links TRBV10-3 with TRBJ1-1, with D unclear. Germline-derived CDR1 and CDR2 are ENHRY and SYGVKD. Trimming took off 2 bases at V and 4 bases at J, with 5 bases between the two ends. CDR3 size: 12 residues. CDR3 nucleotide sequence: TGTGCCATCAGTGAGAGGAGCACTGAAGCTTTCTTT. As protein: CAISERSTEAFF.

This clonotype came up many times. The gene calls are TRBV30 and TRBJ1-1; a possible D gene is TRBD1 (5 bases). The V gene lost 3 bases and the J gene lost 1 base, with 12 bases spanning the gap. The V gene's germline CDR1 is GTSNPN and CDR2 SVGIG (reference sequence). The CDR3 loop spans 14 amino acids. The DNA for the CDR3 is TGTGCCTGGAGGATAGGGGCAACGAACACTGAAGCTTTCTTT. It encodes CAWRIGATNTEAFF.

The rearrangement links TRBV28 to TRBJ1-2; no definite D call. Trimming took off 5 bases at V and 1 base at J, with 11 bases between the two ends. Germline V gene lookup returns CDR1 MDHEN and CDR2 SYDVKM. The CDR3 consists of 14 residues. The chain's CDR3 is CASSLPGINYGYTF. CDR3 in DNA: TGTGCCAGCAGTCTGCCTGGAATTAACTATGGCTACACCTTC.

This clonotype has at least ten counts. The chain joins TRBV24-1 to TRBJ1-1; no definite D call. Germline CDR1 and CDR2: KGHDR and SFDVKD. The CDR3 loop spans 16 amino acids. Between the trimmed V and J ends, which lost 12 bases and 2 bases, there was a span of 24 bases. In DNA form, the CDR3 reads TGTGCCTCTCTCTGCGGCGGAAGGGTCGACAACACTGAAGCTTTCTTT. Translating gives CASLCGGRVDNTEAFF.